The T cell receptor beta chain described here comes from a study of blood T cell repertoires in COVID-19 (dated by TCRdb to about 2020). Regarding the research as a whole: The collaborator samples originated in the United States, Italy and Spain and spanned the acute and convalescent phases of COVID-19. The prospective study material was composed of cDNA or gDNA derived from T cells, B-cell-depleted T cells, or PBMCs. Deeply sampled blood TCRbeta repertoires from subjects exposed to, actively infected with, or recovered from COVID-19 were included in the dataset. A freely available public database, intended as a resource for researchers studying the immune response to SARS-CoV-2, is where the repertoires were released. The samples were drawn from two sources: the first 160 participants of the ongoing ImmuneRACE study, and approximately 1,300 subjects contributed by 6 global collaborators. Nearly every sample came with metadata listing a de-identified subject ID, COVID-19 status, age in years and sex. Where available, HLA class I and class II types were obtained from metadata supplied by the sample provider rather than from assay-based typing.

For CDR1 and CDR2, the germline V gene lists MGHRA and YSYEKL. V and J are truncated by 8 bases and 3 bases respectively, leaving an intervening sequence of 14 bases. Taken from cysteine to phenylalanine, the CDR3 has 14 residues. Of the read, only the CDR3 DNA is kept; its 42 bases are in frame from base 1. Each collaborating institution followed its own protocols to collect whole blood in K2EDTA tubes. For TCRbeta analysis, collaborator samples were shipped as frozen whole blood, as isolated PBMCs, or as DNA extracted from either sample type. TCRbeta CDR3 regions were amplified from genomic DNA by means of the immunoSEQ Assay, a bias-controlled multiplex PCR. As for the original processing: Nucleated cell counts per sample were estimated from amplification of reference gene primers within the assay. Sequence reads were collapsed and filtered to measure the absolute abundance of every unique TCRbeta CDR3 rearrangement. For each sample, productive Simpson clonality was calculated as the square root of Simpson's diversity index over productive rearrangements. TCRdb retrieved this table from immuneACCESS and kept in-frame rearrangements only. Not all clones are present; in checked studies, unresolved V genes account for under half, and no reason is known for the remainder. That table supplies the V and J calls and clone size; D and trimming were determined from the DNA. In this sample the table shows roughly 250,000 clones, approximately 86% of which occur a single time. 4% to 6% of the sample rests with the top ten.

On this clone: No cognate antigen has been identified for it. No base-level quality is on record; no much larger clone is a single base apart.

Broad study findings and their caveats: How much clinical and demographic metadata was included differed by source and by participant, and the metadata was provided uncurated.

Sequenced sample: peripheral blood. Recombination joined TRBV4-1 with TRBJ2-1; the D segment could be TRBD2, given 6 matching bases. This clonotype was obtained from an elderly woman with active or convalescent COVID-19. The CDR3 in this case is CASSGVADYNEQFF. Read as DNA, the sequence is TGCGCCAGCTCTGGGGTAGCGGACTACAATGAGCAGTTCTTC.